This T cell receptor beta chain was sequenced in a study of T cells in Graves' hyperthyroidism and ophthalmopathy. The study, taken as a whole, reports: Separation of ophthalmopathy from stable hyperthyroidism was achieved by a 13 V-J model. Ophthalmopathy prediction by the model preceded onset by a median about 6 months.

The length of the CDR3 is 12 residues. V was trimmed by 7 bases and J by 7 bases, leaving 13 bases between them. TCR beta CDR3 regions were amplified from RNA transcripts. During a first-round RT-PCR of the TCR CDR3, the HTBI primer set was used. TCRdb called the multiplex PCR reads again in MiXCR, with one record for every CDR3 protein. The sample yields over 700,000 distinct CDR3 sequences, 38% seen once. Turning to this clonotype: As yet, its antigen is unknown.

The sample consisted of blood. The TCR was taken from a man between 18 and 35 years old with Graves' hyperthyroidism. The chain links TRBV12-3 or TRBV12-4 to TRBJ1-2; D gene ambiguous. In DNA form, the CDR3 reads TGTGCCAGCACCCTGGTGGACGGTGGCTACACCTTC. Amino acids: CASTLVDGGYTF.